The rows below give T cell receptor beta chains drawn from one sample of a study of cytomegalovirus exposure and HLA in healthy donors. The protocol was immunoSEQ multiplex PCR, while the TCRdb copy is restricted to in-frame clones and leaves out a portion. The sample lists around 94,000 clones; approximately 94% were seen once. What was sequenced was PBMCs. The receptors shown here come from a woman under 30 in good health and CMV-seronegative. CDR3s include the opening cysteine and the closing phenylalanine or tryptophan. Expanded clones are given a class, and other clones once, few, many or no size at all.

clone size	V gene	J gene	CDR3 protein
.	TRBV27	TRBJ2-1	CASTLSPAGVHEQFF
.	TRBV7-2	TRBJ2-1	CASSQGGFPFPEQFF
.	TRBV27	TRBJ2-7	CASSPPGILYEQYF
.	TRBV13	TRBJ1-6	CASSRLQGAASPLHF
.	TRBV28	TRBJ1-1	CASSLGRNTEAFF
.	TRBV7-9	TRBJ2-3	CASSYRLSPDTQYF
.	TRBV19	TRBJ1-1	CASSPAGLNTEAFF
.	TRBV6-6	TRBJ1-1	CASRPQGQGTEAFF
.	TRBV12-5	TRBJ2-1	CASGLVGGDEQFF
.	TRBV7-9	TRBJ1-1	CASRETGGTEAFF
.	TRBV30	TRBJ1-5	CAWSRETNQPQHF
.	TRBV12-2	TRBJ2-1	CASRPTTREGLYNEQFF
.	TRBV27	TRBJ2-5	CATLTTWGAWETQYF
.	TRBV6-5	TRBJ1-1	CASSYDPGGSTEAFF
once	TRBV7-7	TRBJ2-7	CASSPRDRSYEQYF
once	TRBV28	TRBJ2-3	CASSLKGTGYSDTQYF
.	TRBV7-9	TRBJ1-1	CASSLVGPRGEAEAFF
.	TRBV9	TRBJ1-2	CASSVARGSSGYGYTF
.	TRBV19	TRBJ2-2	CASSRRGATNTGELFF
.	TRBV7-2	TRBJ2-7	CASSRQLGTTYEQYF
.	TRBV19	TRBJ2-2	CASSIRRTGEPGELFF
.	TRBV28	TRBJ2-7	CASSAPGQGSLYEQYF
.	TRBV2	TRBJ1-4	CASSRPGPINEKLFF
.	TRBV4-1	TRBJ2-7	CASSQRQGLNYEQYF
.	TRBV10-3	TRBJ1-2	CAISADRTGGYTF
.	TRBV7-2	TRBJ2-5	CASSRGSGVWETQYF
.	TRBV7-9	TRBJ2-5	CASSTEGRGRETQYF
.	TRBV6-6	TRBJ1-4	CASSLGVSELFF
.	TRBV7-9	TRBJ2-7	CASSFPHRSYEQYF
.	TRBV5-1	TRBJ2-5	CATSRDGQRVDETQYF
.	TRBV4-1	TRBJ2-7	CASSQPGGGIGEQYF
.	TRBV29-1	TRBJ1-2	CSVERGSDYGYTF
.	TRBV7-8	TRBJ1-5	CASSLLENQPQHF
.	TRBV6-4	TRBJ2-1	CASSEDSSSYNEQFF
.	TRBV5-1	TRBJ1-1	CASSLFYRGDTEAFF
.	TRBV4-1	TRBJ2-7	CASSQNRGISYEQYF
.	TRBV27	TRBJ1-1	CASSPRLDRGRNTEAFF
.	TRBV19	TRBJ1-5	CASRETGNSNQPQHF
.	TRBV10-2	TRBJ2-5	CASSDPSAKETQYF
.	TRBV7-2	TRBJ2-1	CASSLGGGQFF
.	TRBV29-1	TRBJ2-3	CSVAGERGFTDTQYF
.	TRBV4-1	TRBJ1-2	CASSQGLPVNYGYTF